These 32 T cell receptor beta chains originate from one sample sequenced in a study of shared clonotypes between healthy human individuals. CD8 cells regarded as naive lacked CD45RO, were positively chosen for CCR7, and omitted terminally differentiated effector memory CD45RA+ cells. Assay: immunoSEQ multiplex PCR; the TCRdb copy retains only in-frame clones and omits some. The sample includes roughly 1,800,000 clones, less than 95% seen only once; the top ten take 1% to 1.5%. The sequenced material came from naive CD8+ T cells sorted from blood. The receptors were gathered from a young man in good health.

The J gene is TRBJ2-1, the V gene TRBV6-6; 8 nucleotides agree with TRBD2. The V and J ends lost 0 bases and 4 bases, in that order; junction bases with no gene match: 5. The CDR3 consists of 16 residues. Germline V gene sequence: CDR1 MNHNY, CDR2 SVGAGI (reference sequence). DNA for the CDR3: TGTGCCAGCAGTTACTCGGCGGGAGGCTCGTACAATGAGCAGTTCTTC. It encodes CASSYSAGGSYNEQFF.

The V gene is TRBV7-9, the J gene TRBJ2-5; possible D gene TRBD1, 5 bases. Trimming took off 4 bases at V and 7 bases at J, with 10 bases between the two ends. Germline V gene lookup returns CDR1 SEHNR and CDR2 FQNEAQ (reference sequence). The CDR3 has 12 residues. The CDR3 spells CASSWSQGTQYF. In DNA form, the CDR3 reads TGTGCCAGCAGCTGGTCTCAGGGGACCCAGTACTTC.

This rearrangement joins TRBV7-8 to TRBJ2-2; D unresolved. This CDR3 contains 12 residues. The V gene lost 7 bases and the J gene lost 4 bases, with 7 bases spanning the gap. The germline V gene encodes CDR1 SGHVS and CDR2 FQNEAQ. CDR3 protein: CASTLGTGELFF. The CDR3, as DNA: TGTGCCAGCACCCTGGGCACCGGGGAGCTGTTTTTT.

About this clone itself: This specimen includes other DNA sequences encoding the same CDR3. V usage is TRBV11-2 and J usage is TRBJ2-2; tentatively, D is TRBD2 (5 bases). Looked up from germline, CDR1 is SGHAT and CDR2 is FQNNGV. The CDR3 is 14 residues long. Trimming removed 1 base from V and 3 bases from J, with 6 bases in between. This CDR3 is CASSLGTYTGELFF. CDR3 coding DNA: TGTGCCAGCAGCTTAGGGACTTACACCGGGGAGCTGTTTTTT.

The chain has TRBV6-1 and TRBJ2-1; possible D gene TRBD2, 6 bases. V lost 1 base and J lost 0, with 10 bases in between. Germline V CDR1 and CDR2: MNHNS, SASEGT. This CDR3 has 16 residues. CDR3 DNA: TGTGCCAGCAGTGAAGGTAGCGGATACTCCTACAATGAGCAGTTCTTC. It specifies CASSEGSGYSYNEQFF.

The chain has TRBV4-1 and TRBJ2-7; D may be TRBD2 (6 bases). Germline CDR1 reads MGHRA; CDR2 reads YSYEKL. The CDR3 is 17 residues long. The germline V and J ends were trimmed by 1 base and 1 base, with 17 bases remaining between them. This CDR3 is CASSQGKEGFGSYEQYF. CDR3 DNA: TGCGCCAGCAGCCAAGGGAAGGAGGGCTTCGGGTCCTACGAGCAGTACTTC.

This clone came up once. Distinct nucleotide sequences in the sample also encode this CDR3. CDR3 nucleotides: TGTGCCAGCAGCCAAGACACGTACGAGCAGTACTTC. Encoded protein: CASSQDTYEQYF. The V and J genes are TRBV14 and TRBJ2-7, with D hard to call. Germline V CDR1 and CDR2: SGHDN, FVKESK. The ends were cut back, 0 bases at V and 4 bases at J, with 4 bases in the middle. This CDR3 contains 12 residues.

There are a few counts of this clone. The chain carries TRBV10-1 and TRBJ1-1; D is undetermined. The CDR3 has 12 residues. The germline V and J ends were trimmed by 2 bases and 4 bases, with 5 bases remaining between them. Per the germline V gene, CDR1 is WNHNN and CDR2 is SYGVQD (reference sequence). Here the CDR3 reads CASSEMGTEAFF. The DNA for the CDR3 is TGCGCCAGCAGTGAGATGGGCACTGAAGCTTTCTTT.

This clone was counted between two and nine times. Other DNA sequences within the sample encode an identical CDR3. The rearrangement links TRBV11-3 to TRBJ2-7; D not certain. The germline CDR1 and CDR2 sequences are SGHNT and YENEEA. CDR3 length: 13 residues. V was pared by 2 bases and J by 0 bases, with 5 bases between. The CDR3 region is CASSLSASYEQYF. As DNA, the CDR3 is TGTGCCAGCAGCTTAAGCGCCTCCTACGAGCAGTACTTC.

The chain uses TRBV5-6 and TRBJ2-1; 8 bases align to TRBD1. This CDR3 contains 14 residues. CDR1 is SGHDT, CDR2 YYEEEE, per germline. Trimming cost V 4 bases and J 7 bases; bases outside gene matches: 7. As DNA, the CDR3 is TGTGCCAGCAGCACCGGACAGGGCTGGAATGAGCAGTTCTTC. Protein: CASSTGQGWNEQFF.

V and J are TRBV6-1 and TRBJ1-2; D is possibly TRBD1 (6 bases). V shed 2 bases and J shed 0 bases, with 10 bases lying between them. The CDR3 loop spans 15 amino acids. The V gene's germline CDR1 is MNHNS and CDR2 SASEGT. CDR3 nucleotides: TGTGCCAGCAGTGAACGTCAGGGGCCTAACTATGGCTACACCTTC. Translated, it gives CASSERQGPNYGYTF.

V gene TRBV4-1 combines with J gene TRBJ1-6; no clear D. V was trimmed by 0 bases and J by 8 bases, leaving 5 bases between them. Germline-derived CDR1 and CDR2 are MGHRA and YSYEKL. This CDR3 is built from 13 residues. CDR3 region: CASSQDRDSPLHF. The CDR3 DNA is TGCGCCAGCAGCCAAGACCGGGATTCACCCCTCCACTTT.

The DNA of the CDR3 is TGTGCCAGCAGCTCCCGGGACCGTGAGGGGACAGATACGCAGTATTTT. Protein sequence: CASSSRDREGTDTQYF. V and J are TRBV7-9 and TRBJ2-3; D tentatively reads TRBD1 or TRBD2 (5 bases each). With 4 bases removed from V and 3 bases from J, the gap between germline ends came to 17 bases. Germline CDR1 and CDR2: SEHNR and FQNEAQ (reference sequence). The CDR3 length is 16 residues.

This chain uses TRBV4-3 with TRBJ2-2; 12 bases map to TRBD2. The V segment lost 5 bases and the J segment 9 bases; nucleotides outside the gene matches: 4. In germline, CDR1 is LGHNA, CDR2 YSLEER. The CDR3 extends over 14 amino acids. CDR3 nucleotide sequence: TGCGCCAGCAGCGCTACTAGCGGGAGGTGGGAGCTGTTTTTT. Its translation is CASSATSGRWELFF.

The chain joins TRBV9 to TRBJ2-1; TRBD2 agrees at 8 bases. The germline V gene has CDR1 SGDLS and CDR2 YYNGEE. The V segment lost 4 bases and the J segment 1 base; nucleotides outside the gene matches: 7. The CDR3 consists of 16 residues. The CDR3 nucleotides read TGTGCCAGCAGCCCAGACGGCGGGGGGTCCTACAATGAGCAGTTCTTC. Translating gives CASSPDGGGSYNEQFF. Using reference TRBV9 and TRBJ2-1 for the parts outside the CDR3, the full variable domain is DSGVTQTPKHLITATGQRVTLRCSPRSGDLSVYWYQQSLDQGLQFLIQYYNGEERAKGNILERFSAQQFPDLHSELNLSSLELGDSALYFCASSPDGGGSYNEQFFGPGTRLTVL.

The CDR3: CASSSAGEGEGTQYF. The CDR3 DNA sequence: TGTGCCAGCAGCTCTGCGGGAGAGGGGGAGGGGACCCAGTACTTC. The chain joins TRBV5-6 to TRBJ2-5; a weak D match, TRBD2 (7 bases). The CDR3 extends over 15 amino acids. The V gene's germline CDR1 is SGHDT and CDR2 YYEEEE. The germline V and J ends were trimmed by 3 bases and 7 bases, with 19 bases remaining between them.

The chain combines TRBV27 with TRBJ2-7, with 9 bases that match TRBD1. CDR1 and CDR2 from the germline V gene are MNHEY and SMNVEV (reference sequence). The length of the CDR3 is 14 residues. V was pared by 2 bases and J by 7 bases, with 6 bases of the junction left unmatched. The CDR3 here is CASSLGDRVWEQYF. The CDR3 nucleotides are TGTGCCAGCAGTTTAGGGGACAGGGTTTGGGAGCAGTACTTC.

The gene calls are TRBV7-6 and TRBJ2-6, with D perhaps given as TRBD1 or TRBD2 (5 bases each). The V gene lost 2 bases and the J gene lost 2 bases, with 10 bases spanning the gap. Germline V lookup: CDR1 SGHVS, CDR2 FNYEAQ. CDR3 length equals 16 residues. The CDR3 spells CASSLFQGAGANVLTF. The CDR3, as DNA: TGTGCCAGCAGCTTATTTCAGGGAGCTGGGGCCAACGTCCTGACTTTC.

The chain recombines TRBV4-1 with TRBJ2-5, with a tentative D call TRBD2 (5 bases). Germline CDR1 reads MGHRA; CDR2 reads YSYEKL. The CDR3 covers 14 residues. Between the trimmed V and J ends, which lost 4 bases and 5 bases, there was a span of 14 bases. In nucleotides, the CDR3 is TGCGCCAGCAGCCTTTCAGGAGGTTGGGAGACCCAGTACTTC. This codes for CASSLSGGWETQYF.

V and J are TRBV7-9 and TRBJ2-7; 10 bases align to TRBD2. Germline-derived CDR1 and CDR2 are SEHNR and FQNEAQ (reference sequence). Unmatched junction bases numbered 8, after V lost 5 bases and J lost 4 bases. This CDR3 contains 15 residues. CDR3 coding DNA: TGTGCCAGCAGCGAAGGCGCTAGCGGGAGTTACGAGCAGTACTTC. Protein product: CASSEGASGSYEQYF.

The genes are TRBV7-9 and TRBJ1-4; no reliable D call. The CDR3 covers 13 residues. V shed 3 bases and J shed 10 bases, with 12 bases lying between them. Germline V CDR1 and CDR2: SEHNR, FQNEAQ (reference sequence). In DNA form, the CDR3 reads TGTGCCAGCAGCTTTCATAGTTCAGTAAAACTGTTTTTT. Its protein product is CASSFHSSVKLFF. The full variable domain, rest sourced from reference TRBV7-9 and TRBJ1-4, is DTGVSQNPRHKITKRGQNVTFRCDPISEHNRLYWYRQTLGQGPEFLTYFQNEAQLEKSRLLSDRFSAERPKGSFSTLEIQRTEQGDSAMYLCASSFHSSVKLFFGSGTQLSVL.

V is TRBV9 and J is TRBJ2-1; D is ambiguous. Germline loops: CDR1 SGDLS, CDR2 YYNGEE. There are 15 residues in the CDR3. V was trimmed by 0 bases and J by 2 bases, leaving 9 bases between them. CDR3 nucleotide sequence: TGTGCCAGCAGCGTAGAGGGCAGCCCCTACAATGAGCAGTTCTTC. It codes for CASSVEGSPYNEQFF.

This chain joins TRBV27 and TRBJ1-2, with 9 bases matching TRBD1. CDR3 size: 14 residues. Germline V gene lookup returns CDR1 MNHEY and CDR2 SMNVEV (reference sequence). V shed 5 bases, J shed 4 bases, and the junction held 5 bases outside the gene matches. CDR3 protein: CASSPGTGSYGYTF. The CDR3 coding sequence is TGTGCCAGCAGTCCCGGGACAGGGAGCTATGGCTACACCTTC.

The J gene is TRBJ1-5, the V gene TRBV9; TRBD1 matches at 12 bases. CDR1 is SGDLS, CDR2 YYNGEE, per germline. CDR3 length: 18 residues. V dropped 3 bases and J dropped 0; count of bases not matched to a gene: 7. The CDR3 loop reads CASSAGTGGPYSNQPQHF. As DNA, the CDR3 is TGTGCCAGCAGCGCCGGGACAGGGGGCCCATATAGCAATCAGCCCCAGCATTTT.

CDR3: CASSQGVWTDQETQYF. DNA of the CDR3: TGCGCCAGCAGCCAAGGGGTTTGGACGGACCAAGAGACCCAGTACTTC. The rearrangement links TRBV4-1 to TRBJ2-5; D unresolved. Germline-derived CDR1 and CDR2 are MGHRA and YSYEKL. V gave up 1 base and J gave up 0 bases, with 12 bases separating them. The CDR3 is 16 amino acids.

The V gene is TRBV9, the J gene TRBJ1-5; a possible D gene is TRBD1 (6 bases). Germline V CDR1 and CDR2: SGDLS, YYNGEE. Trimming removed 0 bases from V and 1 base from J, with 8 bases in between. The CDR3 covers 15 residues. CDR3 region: CASSVGGASNQPQHF. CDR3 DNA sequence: TGTGCCAGCAGCGTAGGGGGGGCCAGCAATCAGCCCCAGCATTTT.

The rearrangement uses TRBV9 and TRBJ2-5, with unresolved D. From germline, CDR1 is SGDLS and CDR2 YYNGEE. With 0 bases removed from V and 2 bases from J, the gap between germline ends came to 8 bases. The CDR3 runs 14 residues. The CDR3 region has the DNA TGTGCCAGCAGCGTAGGGTCAGTTCAAGAGACCCAGTACTTC. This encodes CASSVGSVQETQYF.

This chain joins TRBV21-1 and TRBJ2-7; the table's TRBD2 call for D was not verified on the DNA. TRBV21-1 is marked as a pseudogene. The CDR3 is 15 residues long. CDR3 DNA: TGTGCCAGCAGCAAGGAAACCGCGGGGTCCTACGAGCAGTACTTC. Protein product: CASSKETAGSYEQYF.

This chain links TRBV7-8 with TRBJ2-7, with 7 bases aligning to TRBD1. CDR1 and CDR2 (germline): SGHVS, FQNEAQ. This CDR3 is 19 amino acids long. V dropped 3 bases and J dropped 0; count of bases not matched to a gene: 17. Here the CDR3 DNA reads TGTGCCAGCAGCTTCCGACCTGGGACAGCGACTTTGAGCTCCTACGAGCAGTACTTC. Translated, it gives CASSFRPGTATLSSYEQYF.

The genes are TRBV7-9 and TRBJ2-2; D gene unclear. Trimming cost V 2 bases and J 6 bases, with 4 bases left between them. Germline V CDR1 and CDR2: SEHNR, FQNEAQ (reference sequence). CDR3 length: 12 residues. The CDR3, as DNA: TGTGCCAGCAGCTTAACTCCCGGGGAGCTGTTTTTT. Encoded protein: CASSLTPGELFF.

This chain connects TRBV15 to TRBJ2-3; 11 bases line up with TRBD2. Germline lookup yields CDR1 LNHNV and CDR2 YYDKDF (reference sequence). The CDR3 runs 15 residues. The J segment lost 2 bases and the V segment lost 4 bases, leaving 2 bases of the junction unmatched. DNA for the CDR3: TGTGCCACCAGCAAGACTAGCGGGGCCACAGATACGCAGTATTTT. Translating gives CATSKTSGATDTQYF.

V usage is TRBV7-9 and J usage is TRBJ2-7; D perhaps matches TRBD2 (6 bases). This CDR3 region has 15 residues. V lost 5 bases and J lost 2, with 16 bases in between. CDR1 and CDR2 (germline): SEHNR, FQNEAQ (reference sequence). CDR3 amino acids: CASSVGSGPTYEQYF. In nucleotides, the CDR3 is TGTGCCAGCAGCGTTGGTAGCGGCCCGACCTACGAGCAGTACTTC.